What follows are 24 T cell receptor beta chains derived from one specimen sequenced in a study of OX40 agonist ivuxolimab in advanced cancers. Assay: immunoSEQ multiplex PCR; the TCRdb copy retains only in-frame clones and omits some. The sample carries about 62,000 clones, 85% recorded once. Specimen: CD4+ or CD8+ T cells sorted from blood, collected in a trial of the OX40 agonist ivuxolimab. These receptors all stem from an adult with an advanced solid tumor such as melanoma, head and neck, liver or kidney cancer.

The chain uses TRBV10-2 and TRBJ1-1; a possible D gene is TRBD1 (5 bases). The CDR3 is 14 residues long. Germline V gene sequence: CDR1 WSHSY, CDR2 SAAADI. Between the trimmed V and J ends, which lost 4 bases and 0 bases, there was a span of 9 bases. The CDR3 DNA reads TGCGCCAGCAGTGGGGAGGGGATGAACACTGAAGCTTTCTTT. Its translation: CASSGEGMNTEAFF.

V is TRBV30 and J is TRBJ1-1, with unresolved D. CDR1 GTSNPN and CDR2 SVGIG come from the germline V gene (reference sequence). The CDR3 extends over 13 amino acids. V shed 2 bases and J shed 1 base, with 8 bases lying between them. The CDR3 reads CAWSHDQNTEAFF. The CDR3, as DNA: TGTGCCTGGAGTCACGACCAGAACACTGAAGCTTTCTTT.

This clone was seen only once. Here the CDR3 DNA reads TGTGCCAGTAGTCCGACAGGTACCGGCAATGAGCAGTTCTTC. It translates to CASSPTGTGNEQFF. The chain recombines TRBV19 with TRBJ2-1; maybe TRBD1 (6 bases). V was shortened by 5 bases and J by 6 bases, with 14 bases between the two germline ends. This CDR3 is built from 14 residues. CDR1 and CDR2 from the germline V gene are LNHDA and SQIVND (reference sequence).

This chain connects TRBV25-1 to TRBJ1-4; D not certain. V lost 6 bases to trimming and J lost 12 bases, with 20 bases between them. The CDR3 sequence is 14 residues long. Per germline, CDR1 MGHDK and CDR2 SYGVNS. The CDR3, as DNA: TGTGCCAGCAGCGTGACATATGGAAGAAAAGAACTGTTTTTT. Translation: CASSVTYGRKELFF.

This chain connects TRBV11-2 to TRBJ2-4; D unclear. Trimming stripped 4 bases from V and 4 bases from J, with 11 bases between. The CDR3 length is 14 residues. CDR1 and CDR2 (germline): SGHAT, FQNNGV. The CDR3 DNA reads as TGTGCCAGCAGCTCAGGTGCTGGGAAAAACATTCAGTACTTC. This gives the protein CASSSGAGKNIQYF.

The chain joins TRBV5-6 to TRBJ2-7, with 12 bases aligning to TRBD1. Looked up from germline, CDR1 is SGHDT and CDR2 is YYEEEE. Unmatched junction bases numbered 4, after V lost 3 bases and J lost 6 bases. The CDR3 extends over 14 amino acids. DNA of the CDR3: TGTGCCAGCAGCTCGGGACAGGGGGCCTCCGAGCAGTACTTC. This gives the protein CASSSGQGASEQYF.

CDR3 in DNA: TGCGCCACCCAGGGACTAGCGGGGGATGGTGGCACAGATACGCAGTATTTT. Its translation: CATQGLAGDGGTDTQYF. The J gene is TRBJ2-3, the V gene TRBV10-1; 14 bases are shared with TRBD2. Germline loops: CDR1 WNHNN, CDR2 SYGVQD (reference sequence). V shed 10 bases, J shed 1 base, and the junction held 10 bases outside the gene matches. The CDR3 consists of 17 residues.

The V and J genes are TRBV28 and TRBJ1-5; 10 nucleotides line up with TRBD1. The CDR3 is 15 residues long. Trimming at V came to 6 bases and at J to 2 bases, leaving 4 bases not matched to a gene. Germline V gene data show CDR1 as MDHEN and CDR2 as SYDVKM. CDR3 DNA sequence: TGTGCCAGCAGCCTGACAGGGGGCGGCAATCAGCCCCAGCATTTT. Amino acid sequence: CASSLTGGGNQPQHF.

The chain has TRBV5-8 and TRBJ2-1, with TRBD2 matching 7 bases. The CDR3 is 15 residues long. Losses at the gene ends were 2 bases for V and 6 bases for J; bases not matched to a gene: 8. In germline, CDR1 is SGHTS, CDR2 YDEGEE. CDR3 coding DNA: TGTGCCAGCAGCTTAGGCCTAGCGGCCGCCAATGAGCAGTTCTTC. Amino acids: CASSLGLAAANEQFF.

This clone was seen a handful of times. The chain has TRBV6-6 and TRBJ1-6; TRBD1 agrees at 9 bases. Unmatched junction bases numbered 14, after V lost 10 bases and J lost 10 bases. The CDR3 covers 15 residues. Germline V gives CDR1 MNHNY, CDR2 SVGAGI (reference sequence). CDR3 sequence reads: CATCRDRATGSPLHF. CDR3 DNA sequence: TGTGCCACCTGTAGGGACAGGGCAACAGGGTCACCCCTCCACTTT.

The chain couples TRBV19 to TRBJ2-1; 11 positions match TRBD1. J lost 6 bases, V lost 1 base, and 2 bases had no gene match. CDR1 and CDR2 (germline): LNHDA, SQIVND (reference sequence). The CDR3 has 15 residues. The CDR3 sequence: CASSIVGTGGNEQFF. CDR3 bases: TGTGCCAGTAGTATAGTAGGGACAGGGGGCAATGAGCAGTTCTTC.

The chain links TRBV6-6 to TRBJ2-1, with a weak D call TRBD2 (6 bases). The CDR3 spans 14 residues. Trimming removed 6 bases from V and 5 bases from J, with 14 bases in between. Germline V gene data show CDR1 as MNHNY and CDR2 as SVGAGI (reference sequence). CDR3 coding DNA: TGTGCCAGCAGACCTCCCGGGGGACACAATGAGCAGTTCTTC. Residues: CASRPPGGHNEQFF.

This sequence joins TRBV29-1 and TRBJ2-1; 7 bases fit TRBD2. The CDR3 runs 14 residues. Germline lookup yields CDR1 SQVTM and CDR2 ANQGSEA. CDR3 sequence reads: CRGGSGYSYNEQFF. The CDR3 region has the DNA TGCAGGGGGGGTAGCGGGTACTCCTACAATGAGCAGTTCTTC.

V is TRBV19 and J is TRBJ1-6, with TRBD1 matching over 8 bases. The V and J ends lost 4 bases and 9 bases, in that order; junction bases with no gene match: 5. The CDR3 spans 14 residues. Germline V lookup: CDR1 LNHDA, CDR2 SQIVND (reference sequence). CDR3 region: CASSNQGARSPLHF. CDR3 DNA sequence: TGTGCCAGTAGTAACCAGGGGGCTCGTTCACCCCTCCACTTT.

In its sample, this clone was seen once. The V gene is TRBV2, the J gene TRBJ1-6, with D possibly TRBD1 on 6 matching bases. Germline values: CDR1 SNHLY, CDR2 FYNNEI. The V and J ends lost 6 bases and 6 bases respectively, with 18 bases between them. The CDR3 is 16 residues long. The CDR3 spells CASRPTTGVTNSPLHF. The CDR3 DNA reads as TGTGCCAGCAGACCGACGACAGGAGTAACTAATTCACCCCTCCACTTT.

This chain links TRBV7-9 with TRBJ2-3; D call uncertain. Germline-derived CDR1 and CDR2 are SEHNR and FQNEAQ (reference sequence). V was clipped by 3 bases and J by 0 bases, with 4 bases between them. The CDR3 totals 13 residues. The CDR3 DNA reads TGTGCCAGCAGCTTCGGGAGCACAGATACGCAGTATTTT. Translated: CASSFGSTDTQYF.

This CDR3 is CASSLEGREETQYF. The CDR3 bases are TGTGCCAGCAGCTTGGAGGGCAGGGAAGAGACCCAGTACTTC. This rearrangement joins TRBV5-6 to TRBJ2-5, with a possible D match to TRBD1 (5 bases). Between the trimmed V and J ends, which lost 0 bases and 3 bases, there was a span of 9 bases. This CDR3 has 14 residues. Germline values: CDR1 SGHDT, CDR2 YYEEEE. Based on the CDR3 plus reference TRBV5-6 and TRBJ2-5, the full variable domain is DAGVTQSPTHLIKTRGQQVTLRCSPKSGHDTVSWYQQALGQGPQFIFQYYEEEERQRGNFPDRFSGHQFPNYSSELNVNALLLGDSALYLCASSLEGREETQYFGPGTRLLVL.

The rearrangement joins TRBV11-3 to TRBJ2-2, with 9 nucleotides matching TRBD1. This CDR3 is built from 15 residues. Germline CDR1 is SGHNT and CDR2 is YENEEA. J gave up 6 bases and V 4 bases, and 6 bases lay outside the gene matches. In DNA, the CDR3 is TGTGCCAGCAGCTCCCGGACAGGGGCGGCCGGGGAGCTGTTTTTT. This gives the protein CASSSRTGAAGELFF.

The chain is built from TRBV5-6 and TRBJ2-4, with 11 bases matching TRBD2. The CDR3 loop spans 17 amino acids. Unmatched junction bases numbered 11, after V lost 6 bases and J lost 3 bases. CDR1 and CDR2 (germline): SGHDT, YYEEEE. CDR3 region: CASTFAGTSGYKNIQYF. The CDR3, as DNA: TGTGCCAGCACTTTCGCCGGGACTAGCGGCTACAAAAACATTCAGTACTTC.

The rearrangement joins TRBV13 to TRBJ2-7; D is unclear. There are 13 residues in the CDR3. Between the trimmed V and J ends, which lost 0 bases and 2 bases, there was a span of 5 bases. Germline V gene lookup returns CDR1 PRHDT and CDR2 FYEKMQ (reference sequence). CDR3 in DNA: TGTGCCAGCAGCTTAGGGGGGACCTACGAGCAGTACTTC. This encodes CASSLGGTYEQYF.

The rearrangement joins TRBV6-1 to TRBJ2-7; 10 bases match TRBD2. This CDR3 comprises 13 residues. V lost 6 bases to trimming and J lost 5 bases; unmatched junction nucleotides: 4. Germline V lookup: CDR1 MNHNS, CDR2 SASEGT. The CDR3: CASRTSGNHEQYF. The CDR3 DNA is TGTGCCAGCAGAACTAGCGGGAACCACGAGCAGTACTTC.

CDR3 sequence (DNA): TGTGCCAGCAGATCACAGGGAGACTATGGCTACACCTTC. Its protein product is CASRSQGDYGYTF. The chain is built from TRBV11-2 and TRBJ1-2, with D tentatively TRBD1 (6 bases). The CDR3 totals 13 residues. The V gene lost 6 bases and the J gene lost 3 bases, with 11 bases spanning the gap. The germline V gene has CDR1 SGHAT and CDR2 FQNNGV.

The chain recombines TRBV5-4 with TRBJ2-3; weak D call: TRBD2 (5 bases). The germline V and J ends were trimmed by 0 bases and 4 bases, with 9 bases remaining between them. The CDR3 contains 14 residues. Looked up from germline, CDR1 is SGHNT and CDR2 is YYREEE (reference sequence). Here the CDR3 reads CASSLDRGADTQYF. The CDR3 nucleotides read TGTGCCAGCAGCTTGGATCGGGGAGCAGATACGCAGTATTTT.

The sample holds a few counts of this clone. This chain uses TRBV30 with TRBJ1-4; no reliable D call. With 2 bases removed from V and 3 bases from J, the gap between germline ends came to 7 bases. This CDR3 region has 13 residues. Germline loops: CDR1 GTSNPN, CDR2 SVGIG (reference sequence). Written as DNA, the CDR3 is TGTGCCTGGAGTCCGGGTCCTAATGAAAAACTGTTTTTT. Protein product: CAWSPGPNEKLFF.